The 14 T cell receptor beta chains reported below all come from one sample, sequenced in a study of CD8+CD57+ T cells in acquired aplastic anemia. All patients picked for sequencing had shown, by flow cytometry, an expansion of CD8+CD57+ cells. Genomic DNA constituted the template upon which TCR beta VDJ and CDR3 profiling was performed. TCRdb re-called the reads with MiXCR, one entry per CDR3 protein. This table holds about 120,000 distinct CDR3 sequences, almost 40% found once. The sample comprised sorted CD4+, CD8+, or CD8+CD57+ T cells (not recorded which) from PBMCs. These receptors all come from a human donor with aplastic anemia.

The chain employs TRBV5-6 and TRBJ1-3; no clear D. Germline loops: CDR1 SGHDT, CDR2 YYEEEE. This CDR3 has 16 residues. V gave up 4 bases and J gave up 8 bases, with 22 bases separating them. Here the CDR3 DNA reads TGTGCCAGCAGCCGGTTGACCGGGATTGCGGGAGACACCATATATTTT. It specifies CASSRLTGIAGDTIYF.

CDR3 in DNA: TGTGCCAGCATACCGGGACAGGGGTCCTCTGGGGCCAACGTCCTGACTTTC. It codes for CASIPGQGSSGANVLTF. The chain recombines TRBV6-1 with TRBJ2-6; 10 bases are a match to TRBD1. From germline, CDR1 is MNHNS and CDR2 SASEGT. Trimming took 7 bases from V and 0 from J; bases not matched to a gene: 6. The CDR3 is 17 residues long.

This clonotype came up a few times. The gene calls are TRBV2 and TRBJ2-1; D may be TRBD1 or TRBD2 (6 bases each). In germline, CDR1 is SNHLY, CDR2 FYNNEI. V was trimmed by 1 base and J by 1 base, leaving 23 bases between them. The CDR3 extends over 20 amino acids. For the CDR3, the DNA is TGTGCCAGCAGTGAAGGGGATCCGGGGGCCGATGTTTGGTCCTACAATGAGCAGTTCTTC. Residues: CASSEGDPGADVWSYNEQFF.

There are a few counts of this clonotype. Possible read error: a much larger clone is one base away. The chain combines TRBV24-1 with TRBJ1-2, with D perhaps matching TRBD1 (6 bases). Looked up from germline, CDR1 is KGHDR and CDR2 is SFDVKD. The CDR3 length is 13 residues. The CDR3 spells CASSRQTGLGCTF. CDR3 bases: TGTGCCAGCAGCCGACAGACAGGCTTGGGCTGCACCTTC.

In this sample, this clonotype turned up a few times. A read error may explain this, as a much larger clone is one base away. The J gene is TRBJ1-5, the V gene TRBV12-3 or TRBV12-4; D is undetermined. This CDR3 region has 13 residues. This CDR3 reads CASSLRFNRPQHF. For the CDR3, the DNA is TGTGCCAGCAGTTTGAGATTCAATCGGCCCCAGCATTTT.

CDR3 loop: CATSDLPGHTNTGELFF. The DNA of the CDR3 is TGTGCCACCAGTGATTTGCCGGGACACACGAACACCGGGGAGCTGTTTTTT. V gene TRBV24-1 combines with J gene TRBJ2-2; D is perhaps TRBD1 (6 bases). The CDR3 is 17 amino acids. The germline V gene has CDR1 KGHDR and CDR2 SFDVKD. V was shortened by 0 bases and J by 0 bases, with 10 bases between the two germline ends.

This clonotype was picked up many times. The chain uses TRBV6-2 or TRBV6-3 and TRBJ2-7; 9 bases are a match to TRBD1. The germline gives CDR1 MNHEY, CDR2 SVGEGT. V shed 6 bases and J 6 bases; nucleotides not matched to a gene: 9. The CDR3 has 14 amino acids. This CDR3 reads CASSSGTGRGEQYF. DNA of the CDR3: TGTGCCAGCAGCTCCGGGACAGGGCGAGGCGAGCAGTACTTC.

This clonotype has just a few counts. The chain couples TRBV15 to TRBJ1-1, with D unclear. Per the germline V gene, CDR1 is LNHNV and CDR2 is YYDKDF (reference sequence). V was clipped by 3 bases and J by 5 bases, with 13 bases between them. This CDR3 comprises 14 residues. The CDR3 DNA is TGTGCCACCAGCAGGATGGACCCGGGGACTGAAGCTTTCTTT. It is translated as CATSRMDPGTEAFF. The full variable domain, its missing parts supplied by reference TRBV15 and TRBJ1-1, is DAMVIQNPRYQVTQFGKPVTLSCSQTLNHNVMYWYQQKSSQAPKLLFHYYDKDFNNEADTPDNFQSRRPNTSFCFLDIRSPGLGDTAMYLCATSRMDPGTEAFFGQGTRLTVV.

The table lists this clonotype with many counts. The CDR3 region has the DNA TGTGCCAGCAGCTCCTCGGGACACTCTGGAAACACCATATATTTT. Translation gives CASSSSGHSGNTIYF. The chain uses TRBV7-9 and TRBJ1-3; D is possibly TRBD1 (6 bases). Between the trimmed V and J ends, which lost 4 bases and 0 bases, there was a span of 10 bases. CDR3 length: 15 amino acids. CDR1 and CDR2 from the germline V gene are SEHNR and FQNEAQ (reference sequence).

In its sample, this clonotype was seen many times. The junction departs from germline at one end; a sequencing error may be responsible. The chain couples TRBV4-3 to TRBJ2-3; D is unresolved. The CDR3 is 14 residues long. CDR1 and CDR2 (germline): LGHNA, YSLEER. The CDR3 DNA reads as TGCGCCAGCAGCCAAGGCCCCACCACATATACGCAGTATTTT. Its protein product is CASSQGPTTYTQYF.

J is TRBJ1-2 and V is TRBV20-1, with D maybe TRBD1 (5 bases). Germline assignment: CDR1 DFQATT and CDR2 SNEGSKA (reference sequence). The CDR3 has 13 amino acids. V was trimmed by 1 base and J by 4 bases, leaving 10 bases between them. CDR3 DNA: TGCAGTGCTAGAGTACAGGAGGCCTATGGCTACACCTTC. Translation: CSARVQEAYGYTF.

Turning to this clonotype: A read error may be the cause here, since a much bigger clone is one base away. The CDR3 nucleotides read TGTGCCAGCAGTCACTCCGGGACAGGGGGCGTCATGAACACTGAAGCTTTCTTT. Its translation: CASSHSGTGGVMNTEAFF. J is TRBJ1-1 and V is TRBV6-2 or TRBV6-3, with 12 bases matching TRBD1. The CDR3 contains 18 residues. CDR1 is MNHEY, CDR2 SVGEGT, per germline.

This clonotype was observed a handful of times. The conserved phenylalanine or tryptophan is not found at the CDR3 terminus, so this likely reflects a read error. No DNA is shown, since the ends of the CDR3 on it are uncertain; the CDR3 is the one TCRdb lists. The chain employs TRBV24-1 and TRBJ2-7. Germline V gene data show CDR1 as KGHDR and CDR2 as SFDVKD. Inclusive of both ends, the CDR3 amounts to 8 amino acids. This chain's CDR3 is CATSVTNP.

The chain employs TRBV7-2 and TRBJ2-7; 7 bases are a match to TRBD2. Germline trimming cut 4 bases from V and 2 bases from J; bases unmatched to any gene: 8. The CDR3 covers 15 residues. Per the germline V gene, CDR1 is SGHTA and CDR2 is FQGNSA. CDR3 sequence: CASSSRSGVAYEQYF. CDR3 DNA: TGTGCCAGCAGCTCCCGCAGCGGGGTCGCCTACGAGCAGTACTTC.